A selection of T cell receptor beta chains follows, all from one sample in a study of human T cells and chemical hapten exposure. Each CDR3 protein is one row after TCRdb ran MiXCR on the RACE reads. The table records some 89,000 distinct CDR3 sequences, roughly 10% of them present only once. The source was whole blood, collected in connection with sensitization to the hapten diphenylcyclopropenone (DPC). The receptor source for this set is a woman in her thirties with alopecia areata. Some clones in this sample may be carry-over from other donors' samples. Both conserved end residues are part of each CDR3. D genes are given only for firm matches. Where a row states a size, it is once, few, many or the class of an expanded clone; other rows omit it.

V gene: TRBV7-2; clone size: -; D gene: -; J gene: TRBJ2-5; CDR3 DNA: TGTGCCAGCAGCCGCCGGGACCAAGAGACCCAGTACTTC; CDR3 protein: CASSRRDQETQYF
V gene: TRBV27; clone size: many; D gene: -; J gene: TRBJ1-6; CDR3 DNA: TGTGCCAGCAGTTTTTTCTATAATTCACCCCTCCACTTT; CDR3 protein: CASSFFYNSPLHF
V gene: TRBV3-1; clone size: many; D gene: -; J gene: TRBJ1-6; CDR3 DNA: TGTGCCAGCAGCCCGAACGGTGATTCACCCCTCCACTTT; CDR3 protein: CASSPNGDSPLHF
V gene: TRBV5-1; clone size: -; D gene: TRBD1; J gene: TRBJ2-5; CDR3 DNA: TGCGCCAGCAGCAGACAGGGGGAGGCCGTAGAGACCCAGTACTTC; CDR3 protein: CASSRQGEAVETQYF
V gene: TRBV12-3/TRBV12-4; clone size: few; D gene: -; J gene: TRBJ2-1; CDR3 DNA: TGTGCCAGCAGTTCAACCGGAGGCCGAAGCTCCTACAATGAGCAGTTCTTC; CDR3 protein: CASSSTGGRSSYNEQFF
V gene: TRBV29-1; clone size: few; D gene: -; J gene: TRBJ2-7; CDR3 DNA: TGCAGCGTTGTCTGGGTTTCGGGGCTAGTTGACGAGCAGTACTTC; CDR3 protein: CSVVWVSGLVDEQYF
V gene: TRBV6-1; clone size: many; D gene: -; J gene: TRBJ2-2; CDR3 DNA: TGTGCCAGCAGTGTGGGACAGAACACCGGGGAGCTGTTTTTT; CDR3 protein: CASSVGQNTGELFF
V gene: TRBV5-4; clone size: -; D gene: -; J gene: TRBJ2-1; CDR3 DNA: TGTGCCAGCACTTACCCCCCCCCGGAGAGTGAGCAGTTCTTC; CDR3 protein: CASTYPPPESEQFF
V gene: TRBV6-5; clone size: many; D gene: TRBD1; J gene: TRBJ2-7; CDR3 DNA: TGTGCCAGCAGCCTGGACAGGGAGCAAGAGCAGTACTTC; CDR3 protein: CASSLDREQEQYF
V gene: TRBV27; clone size: -; D gene: -; J gene: TRBJ2-4; CDR3 DNA: TGTGCCAGCAGGGGGCCCAAAAACATTCAGTACTTC; CDR3 protein: CASRGPKNIQYF
V gene: TRBV11-2; clone size: many; D gene: -; J gene: TRBJ2-5; CDR3 DNA: TGTGCCAGCAGCCCACCCGTCAAAGAGACCCAGTACTTC; CDR3 protein: CASSPPVKETQYF
V gene: TRBV10-2; clone size: -; D gene: TRBD1; J gene: TRBJ2-2; CDR3 DNA: TGCGCCAGCAGACAGGGGTGGTCCGGGGAGCTGTTTTTT; CDR3 protein: CASRQGWSGELFF
V gene: TRBV11-2; clone size: many; D gene: -; J gene: TRBJ2-1; CDR3 DNA: TGTGCCAGCTGCCCAGGGTCCTACAATGAGCAGTTCTTC; CDR3 protein: CASCPGSYNEQFF
V gene: TRBV6-5; clone size: few; D gene: -; J gene: TRBJ1-1; CDR3 DNA: TGTGCCAGCAGCCGGCCCCAAGGAATGAACACTGAAGCTTTCTTT; CDR3 protein: CASSRPQGMNTEAFF
V gene: TRBV11-2; clone size: many; D gene: TRBD2; J gene: TRBJ2-1; CDR3 DNA: TGTGCCAGCTCGCTAGCGGGGGTTGGTGAGCAGTTCTTC; CDR3 protein: CASSLAGVGEQFF
V gene: TRBV5-6; clone size: many; D gene: -; J gene: TRBJ2-1; CDR3 DNA: TGTGCCAGCTCAAAGAGAACGATCCAAGTTGGGGAGCAGTTCTTC; CDR3 protein: CASSKRTIQVGEQFF
V gene: TRBV29-1; clone size: -; D gene: TRBD1; J gene: TRBJ1-2; CDR3 DNA: TGCAGCGGTACCGACAGGGTTGGCTACACCTTC; CDR3 protein: CSGTDRVGYTF
V gene: TRBV4-2; clone size: many; D gene: TRBD1; J gene: TRBJ1-6; CDR3 DNA: TGTGCCAGCAGCCCAACCGACCGACAGGGAGGTTCACCCCTCCACTTT; CDR3 protein: CASSPTDRQGGSPLHF
V gene: TRBV29-1; clone size: many; D gene: TRBD2; J gene: TRBJ2-1; CDR3 DNA: TGCAGCGTTGAAGGAATAACTAGCGGGAGTGGTAGTCGGGACCCCAATGAGCAGTTCTTC; CDR3 protein: CSVEGITSGSGSRDPNEQFF
V gene: TRBV30; clone size: many; D gene: TRBD2; J gene: TRBJ2-1; CDR3 DNA: TGTGCCTGGAGATCTAGCGGGAGTGTCAATGAGCAGTTCTTC; CDR3 protein: CAWRSSGSVNEQFF
V gene: TRBV2; clone size: -; D gene: -; J gene: TRBJ2-3; CDR3 DNA: TGTGCCAGCAGTGAACGGCTTTACACAGATACGCAGTATTTT; CDR3 protein: CASSERLYTDTQYF
V gene: TRBV18; clone size: -; D gene: TRBD2; J gene: TRBJ2-1; CDR3 DNA: TGTGCCAGCTCACCCTTCACTAGCGGAGATTCCTACAATGAGCAGTTCTTC; CDR3 protein: CASSPFTSGDSYNEQFF
V gene: TRBV28; clone size: many; D gene: TRBD1; J gene: TRBJ2-7; CDR3 DNA: TGTGCCAGCAGTTTTCCCCTTGGGACAGGGGTTCGGGAGCAGTACTTC; CDR3 protein: CASSFPLGTGVREQYF
V gene: TRBV18; clone size: few; D gene: TRBD1; J gene: TRBJ1-5; CDR3 DNA: TGTGCCAGCTCACAGGACAGGGGGCTCCAGCCCCAGCATTTT; CDR3 protein: CASSQDRGLQPQHF
V gene: TRBV29-1; clone size: -; D gene: -; J gene: TRBJ2-7; CDR3 DNA: TGCAGCGTTAATGACGGTACCTACGAGCAGTACTTC; CDR3 protein: CSVNDGTYEQYF
V gene: TRBV5-1; clone size: -; D gene: TRBD2; J gene: TRBJ2-7; CDR3 DNA: TGCGCCAGCAGCCTCGGACTAGCGGGCCCGCTCTCCTACGAGCAGTACTTC; CDR3 protein: CASSLGLAGPLSYEQYF
V gene: TRBV20-1; clone size: many; D gene: -; J gene: TRBJ2-1; CDR3 DNA: TGCAGTGCTTCCCGGGGAGGGGGCTATGAGCAGTTCTTC; CDR3 protein: CSASRGGGYEQFF
V gene: TRBV6-6; clone size: -; D gene: TRBD2; J gene: TRBJ2-5; CDR3 DNA: TGTGCCAGCATATCAGCGGGATCGCTGGAGACCCAGTACTTC; CDR3 protein: CASISAGSLETQYF
V gene: TRBV28; clone size: few; D gene: TRBD1; J gene: TRBJ2-2; CDR3 DNA: TGTGCCAGCAGTTTCCTCGGGACAGGGACCGGGGAGCTGTTTTTT; CDR3 protein: CASSFLGTGTGELFF